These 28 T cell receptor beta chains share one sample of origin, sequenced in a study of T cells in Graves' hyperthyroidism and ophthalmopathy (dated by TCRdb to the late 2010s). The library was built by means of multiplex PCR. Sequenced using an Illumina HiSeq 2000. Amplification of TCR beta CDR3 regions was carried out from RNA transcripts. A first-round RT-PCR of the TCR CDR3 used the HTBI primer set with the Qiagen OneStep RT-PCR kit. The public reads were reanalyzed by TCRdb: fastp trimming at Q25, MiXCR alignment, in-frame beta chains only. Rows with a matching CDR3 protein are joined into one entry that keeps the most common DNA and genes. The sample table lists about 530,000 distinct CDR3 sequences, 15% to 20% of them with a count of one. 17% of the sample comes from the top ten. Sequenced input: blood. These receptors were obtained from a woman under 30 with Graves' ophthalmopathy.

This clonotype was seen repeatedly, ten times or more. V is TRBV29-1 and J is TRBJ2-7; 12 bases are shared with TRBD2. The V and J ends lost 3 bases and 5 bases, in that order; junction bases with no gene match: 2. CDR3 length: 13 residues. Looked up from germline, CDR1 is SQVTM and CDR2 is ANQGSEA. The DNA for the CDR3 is TGCAGCGTTGAGGGACTAGCGGGCCACGAGCAGTACTTC. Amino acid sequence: CSVEGLAGHEQYF.

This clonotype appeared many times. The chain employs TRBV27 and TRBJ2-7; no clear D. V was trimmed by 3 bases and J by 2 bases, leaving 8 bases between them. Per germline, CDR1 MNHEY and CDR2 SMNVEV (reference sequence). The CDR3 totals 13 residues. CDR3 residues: CASSFGLTYEQYF. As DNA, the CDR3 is TGTGCCAGCAGTTTTGGCCTCACCTACGAGCAGTACTTC.

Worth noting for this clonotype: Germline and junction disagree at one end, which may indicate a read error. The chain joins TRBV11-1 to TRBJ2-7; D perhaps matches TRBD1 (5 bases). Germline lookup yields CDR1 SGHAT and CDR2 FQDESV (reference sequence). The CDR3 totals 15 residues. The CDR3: CAGSLVGEPSYEQYF. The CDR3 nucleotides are TGTGCCGGCAGCTTAGTAGGGGAACCTTCCTACGAGCAGTACTTC.

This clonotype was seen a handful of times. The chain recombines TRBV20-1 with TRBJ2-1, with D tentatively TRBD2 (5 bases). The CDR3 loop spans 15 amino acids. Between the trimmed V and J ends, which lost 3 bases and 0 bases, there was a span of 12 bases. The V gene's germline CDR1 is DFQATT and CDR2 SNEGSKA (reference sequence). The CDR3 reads CSASGAVNSYNEQFF. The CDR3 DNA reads TGCAGTGCTAGCGGAGCGGTCAACTCCTACAATGAGCAGTTCTTC.

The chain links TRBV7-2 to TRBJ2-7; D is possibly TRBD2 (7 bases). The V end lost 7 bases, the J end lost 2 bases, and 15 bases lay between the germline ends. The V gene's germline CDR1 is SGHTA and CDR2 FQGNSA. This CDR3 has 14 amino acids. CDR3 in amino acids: CASTTTGGPYEQYF. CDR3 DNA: TGTGCCAGCACCACGACCGGGGGGCCCTACGAGCAGTACTTC. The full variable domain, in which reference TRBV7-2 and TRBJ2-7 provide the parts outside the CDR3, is GAGVSQSPSNKVTEKGKDVELRCDPISGHTALYWYRQSLGQGLEFLIYFQGNSAPDKSGLPSDRFSAERTGGSVSTLTIQRTQQEDSAVYLCASTTTGGPYEQYFGPGTRLTVT.

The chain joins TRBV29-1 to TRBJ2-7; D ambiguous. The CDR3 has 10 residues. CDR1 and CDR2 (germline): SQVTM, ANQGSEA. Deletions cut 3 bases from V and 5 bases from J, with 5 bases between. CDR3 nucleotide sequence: TGCAGCGTTGAGTCCCACGAGCAGTACTTC. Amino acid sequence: CSVESHEQYF.

The CDR3 here is CASSPHRDTEAFF. In DNA form, the CDR3 reads TGTGCCAGCAGTCCCCACAGGGACACTGAAGCTTTCTTT. The chain uses TRBV28 and TRBJ1-1; D may be TRBD1 (6 bases). This CDR3 has 13 amino acids. With 5 bases removed from V and 3 bases from J, the gap between germline ends came to 10 bases. Germline CDR1 reads MDHEN; CDR2 reads SYDVKM.

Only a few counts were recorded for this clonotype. The CDR3 DNA reads TGTGCCAGCAGCCAGGCGTTCCGGGACAACACTGAAGCTTTCTTT. This sequence encodes CASSQAFRDNTEAFF. This chain links TRBV4-2 with TRBJ1-1; tentatively, D is TRBD1 (5 bases). Germline V gives CDR1 LGHNA, CDR2 YNFKEQ. With 3 bases removed from V and 2 bases from J, the gap between germline ends came to 13 bases. The CDR3 loop spans 15 amino acids.

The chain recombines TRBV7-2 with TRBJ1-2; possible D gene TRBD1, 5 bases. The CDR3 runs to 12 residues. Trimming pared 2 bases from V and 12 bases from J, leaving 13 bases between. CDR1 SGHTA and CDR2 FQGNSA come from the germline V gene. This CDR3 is CASSLLWGENTF. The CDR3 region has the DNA TGTGCCAGCAGCTTATTGTGGGGGGAAAACACCTTC.

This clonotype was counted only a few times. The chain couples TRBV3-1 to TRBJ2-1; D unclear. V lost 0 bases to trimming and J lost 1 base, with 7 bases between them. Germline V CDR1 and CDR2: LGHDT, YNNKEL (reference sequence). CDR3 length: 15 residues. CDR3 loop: CASSQDKVSYNEQFF. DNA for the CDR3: TGTGCCAGCAGCCAAGATAAAGTTTCCTACAATGAGCAGTTCTTC.

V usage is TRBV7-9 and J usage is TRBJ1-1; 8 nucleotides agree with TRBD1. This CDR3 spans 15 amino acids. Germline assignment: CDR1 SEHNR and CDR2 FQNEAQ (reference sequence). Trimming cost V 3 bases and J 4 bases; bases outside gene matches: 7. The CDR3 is CASSFVSGGRTEAFF. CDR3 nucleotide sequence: TGTGCCAGCAGCTTTGTATCAGGGGGCCGCACTGAAGCTTTCTTT.

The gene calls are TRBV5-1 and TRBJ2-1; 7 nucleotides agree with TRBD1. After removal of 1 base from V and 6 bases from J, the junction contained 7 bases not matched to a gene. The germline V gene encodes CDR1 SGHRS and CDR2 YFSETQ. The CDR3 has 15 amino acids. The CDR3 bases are TGCGCCAGCAGCTTGCCTAGGGGGCGACTCAATGAGCAGTTCTTC. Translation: CASSLPRGRLNEQFF.

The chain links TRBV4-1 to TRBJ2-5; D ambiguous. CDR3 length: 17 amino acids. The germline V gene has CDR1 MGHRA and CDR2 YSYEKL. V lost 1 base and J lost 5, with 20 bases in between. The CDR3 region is CASSQAPPMAGSETQYF. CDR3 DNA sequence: TGCGCCAGCAGCCAAGCCCCCCCTATGGCAGGTTCTGAGACCCAGTACTTC.

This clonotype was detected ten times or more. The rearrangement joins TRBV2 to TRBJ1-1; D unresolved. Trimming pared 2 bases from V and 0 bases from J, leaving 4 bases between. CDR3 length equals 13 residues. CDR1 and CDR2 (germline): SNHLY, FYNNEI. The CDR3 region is CASSERMNTEAFF. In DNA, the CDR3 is TGTGCCAGCAGTGAAAGGATGAACACTGAAGCTTTCTTT. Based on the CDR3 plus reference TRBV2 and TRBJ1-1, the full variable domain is EPEVTQTPSHQVTQMGQEVILRCVPISNHLYFYWYRQILGQKVEFLVSFYNNEISEKSEIFDDQFSVERPDGSNFTLKIRSTKLEDSAMYFCASSERMNTEAFFGQGTRLTVV.

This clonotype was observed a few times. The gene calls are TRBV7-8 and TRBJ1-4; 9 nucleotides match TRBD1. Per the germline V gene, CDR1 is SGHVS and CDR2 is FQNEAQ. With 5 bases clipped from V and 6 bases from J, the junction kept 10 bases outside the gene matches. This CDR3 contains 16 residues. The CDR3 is CASSVNRGRRHEKLFF. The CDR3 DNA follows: TGTGCCAGCAGCGTAAACAGGGGGCGACGCCATGAAAAACTGTTTTTT.

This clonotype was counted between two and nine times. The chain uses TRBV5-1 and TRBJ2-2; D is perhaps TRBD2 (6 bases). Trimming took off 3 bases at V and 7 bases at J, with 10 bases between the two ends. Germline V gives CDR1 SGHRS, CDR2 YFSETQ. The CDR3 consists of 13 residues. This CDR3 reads CASSSGGDGELFF. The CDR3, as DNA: TGCGCCAGCAGCTCCGGCGGGGACGGGGAGCTGTTTTTT.

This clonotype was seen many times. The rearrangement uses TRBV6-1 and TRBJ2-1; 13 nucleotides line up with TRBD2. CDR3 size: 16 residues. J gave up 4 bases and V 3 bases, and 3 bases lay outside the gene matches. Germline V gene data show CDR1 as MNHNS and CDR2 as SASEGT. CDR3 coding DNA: TGTGCCAGCAGTGACAGGACTAGCGGGGGATACAATGAGCAGTTCTTC. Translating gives CASSDRTSGGYNEQFF.

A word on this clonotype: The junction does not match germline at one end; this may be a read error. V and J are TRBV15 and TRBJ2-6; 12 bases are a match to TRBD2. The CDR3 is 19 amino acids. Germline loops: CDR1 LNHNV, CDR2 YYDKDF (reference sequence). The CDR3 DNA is TGTGCCACCAGAAGAGCTGGGACTAGCGGGTTCTCTGGGGCCAACGTCCTGACTTTC. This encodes CATRRAGTSGFSGANVLTF.

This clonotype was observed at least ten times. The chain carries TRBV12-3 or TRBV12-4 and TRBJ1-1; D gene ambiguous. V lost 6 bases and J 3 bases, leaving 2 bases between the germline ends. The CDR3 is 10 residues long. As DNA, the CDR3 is TGTGCCAGCAGCTACACTGAAGCTTTCTTT. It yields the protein CASSYTEAFF.

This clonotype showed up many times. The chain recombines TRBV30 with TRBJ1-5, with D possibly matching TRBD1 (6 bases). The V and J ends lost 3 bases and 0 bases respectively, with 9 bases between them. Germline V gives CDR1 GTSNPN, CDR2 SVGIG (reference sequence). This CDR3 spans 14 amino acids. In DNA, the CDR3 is TGTGCCTGGAGAGGACAGTCTAGCAATCAGCCCCAGCATTTT. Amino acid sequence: CAWRGQSSNQPQHF.

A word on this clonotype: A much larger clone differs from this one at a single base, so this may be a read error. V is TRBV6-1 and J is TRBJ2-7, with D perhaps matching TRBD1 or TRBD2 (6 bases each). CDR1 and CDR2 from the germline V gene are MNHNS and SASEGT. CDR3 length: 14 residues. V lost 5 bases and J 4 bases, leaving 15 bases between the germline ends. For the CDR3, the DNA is TGTGCCAGCAGTACCGGGGGCAGTCAGTACGAGCAGTACTTC. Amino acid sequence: CASSTGGSQYEQYF.

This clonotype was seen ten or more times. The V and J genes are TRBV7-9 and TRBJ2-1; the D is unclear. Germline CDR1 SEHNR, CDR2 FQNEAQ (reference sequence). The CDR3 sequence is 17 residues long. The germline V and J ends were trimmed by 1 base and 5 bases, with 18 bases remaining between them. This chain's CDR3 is CASSLDGFASYHNEQFF. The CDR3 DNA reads TGTGCCAGCAGCTTAGATGGTTTTGCTTCCTACCACAATGAGCAGTTCTTC.

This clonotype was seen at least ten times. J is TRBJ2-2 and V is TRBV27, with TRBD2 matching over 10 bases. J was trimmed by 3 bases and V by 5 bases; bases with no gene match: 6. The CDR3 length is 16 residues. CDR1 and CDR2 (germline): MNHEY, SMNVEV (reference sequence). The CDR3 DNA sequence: TGTGCCAGCAGTCCGATCGGGACTAGCGACACCGGGGAGCTGTTTTTT. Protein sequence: CASSPIGTSDTGELFF.

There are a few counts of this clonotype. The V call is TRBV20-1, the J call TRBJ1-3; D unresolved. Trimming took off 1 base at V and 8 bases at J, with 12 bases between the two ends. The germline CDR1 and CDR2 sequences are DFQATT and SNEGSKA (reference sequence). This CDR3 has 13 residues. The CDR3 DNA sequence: TGCAGTGCTAGAGCTCTTACCGCGGACACCATATATTTT. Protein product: CSARALTADTIYF.

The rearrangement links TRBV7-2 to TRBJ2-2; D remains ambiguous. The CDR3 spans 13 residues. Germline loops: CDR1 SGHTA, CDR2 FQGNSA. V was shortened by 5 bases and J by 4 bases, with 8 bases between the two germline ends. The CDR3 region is CASSQSITGELFF. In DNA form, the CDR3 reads TGTGCCAGCAGCCAGTCGATCACCGGGGAGCTGTTTTTT.

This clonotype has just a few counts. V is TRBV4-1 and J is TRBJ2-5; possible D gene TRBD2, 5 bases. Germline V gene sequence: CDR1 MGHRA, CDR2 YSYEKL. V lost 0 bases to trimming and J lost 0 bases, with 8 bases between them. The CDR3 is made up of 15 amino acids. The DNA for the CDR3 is TGCGCCAGCAGCCAAGATTGGAGGTACCAAGAGACCCAGTACTTC. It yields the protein CASSQDWRYQETQYF.

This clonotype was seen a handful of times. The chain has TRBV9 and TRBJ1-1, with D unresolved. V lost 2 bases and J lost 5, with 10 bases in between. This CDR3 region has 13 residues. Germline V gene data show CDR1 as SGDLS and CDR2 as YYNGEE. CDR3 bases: TGTGCCAGCAGCGTCGGGTTCGATACTGAAGCTTTCTTT. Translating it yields CASSVGFDTEAFF.

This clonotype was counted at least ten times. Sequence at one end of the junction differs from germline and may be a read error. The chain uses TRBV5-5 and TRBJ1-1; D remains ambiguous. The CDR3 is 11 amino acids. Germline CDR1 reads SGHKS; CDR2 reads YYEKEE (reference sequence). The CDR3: CASSLGPDAFF. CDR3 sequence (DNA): TGTGCCAGCAGCTTGGGGCCTGATGCTTTCTTT.